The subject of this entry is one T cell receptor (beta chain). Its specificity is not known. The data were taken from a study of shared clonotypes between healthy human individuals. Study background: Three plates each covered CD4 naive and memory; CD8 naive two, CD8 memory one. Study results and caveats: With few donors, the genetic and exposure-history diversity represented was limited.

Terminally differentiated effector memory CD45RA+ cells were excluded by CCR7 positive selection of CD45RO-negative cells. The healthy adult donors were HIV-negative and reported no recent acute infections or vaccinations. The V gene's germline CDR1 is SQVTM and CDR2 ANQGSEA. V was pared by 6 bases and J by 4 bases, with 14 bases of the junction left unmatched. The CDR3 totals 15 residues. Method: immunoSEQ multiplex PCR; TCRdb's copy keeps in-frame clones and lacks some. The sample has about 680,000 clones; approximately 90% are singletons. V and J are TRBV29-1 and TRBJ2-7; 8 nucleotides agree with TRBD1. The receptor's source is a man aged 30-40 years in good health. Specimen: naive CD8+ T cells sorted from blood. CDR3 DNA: TGCAGCGTCACAATAACGGGACAGGAAGATTACGAGCAGTACTTC. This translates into CSVTITGQEDYEQYF.